This TCR beta chain was retrieved from a study of blood T cell repertoires in COVID-19. CDR3 length equals 16 residues. CDR1 and CDR2 (germline): SGHRS, YFSETQ. The ends lost 4 bases at V and 0 bases at J; junction bases unmatched: 7. Per the authors' pipeline: Amplifying reference gene primers gave estimates of nucleated cell counts. The data were produced by immunoSEQ multiplex PCR, yet TCRdb's version contains in-frame clones alone and is incomplete. V, J and clone size are taken as reported in that table, and D and trimming were inferred from the DNA itself. The sample gives 55,000 to 90,000 clones, about 90% of which show up once; around 14% is in the top ten.

Material: peripheral blood. The sequence was obtained from a human donor with active COVID-19. The donor label of this sample is uncertain. The rearrangement joins TRBV5-1 to TRBJ2-1; 7 positions match TRBD1. This CDR3 reads CASSQDGDSSYNEQFF. In nucleotides, the CDR3 is TGCGCCAGCAGCCAGGACGGGGACAGCTCCTACAATGAGCAGTTCTTC. Full variable domain (remainder filled in from reference TRBV5-1 and TRBJ2-1): KAGVTQTPRYLIKTRGQQVTLSCSPISGHRSVSWYQQTPGQGLQFLFEYFSETQRNKGNFPGRFSGRQFSNSRSEMNVSTLELGDSALYLCASSQDGDSSYNEQFFGPGTRLTVL.